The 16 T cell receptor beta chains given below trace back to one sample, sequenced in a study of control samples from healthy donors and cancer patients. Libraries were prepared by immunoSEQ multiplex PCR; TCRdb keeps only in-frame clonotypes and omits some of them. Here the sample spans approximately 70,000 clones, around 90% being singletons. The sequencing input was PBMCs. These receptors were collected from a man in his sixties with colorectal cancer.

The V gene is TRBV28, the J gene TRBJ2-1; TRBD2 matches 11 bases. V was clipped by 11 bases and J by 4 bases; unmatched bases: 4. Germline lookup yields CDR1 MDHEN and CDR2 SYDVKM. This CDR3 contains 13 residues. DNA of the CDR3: TGTGCCGCTTTAGCGGGGGGGTACAATGAGCAGTTCTTC. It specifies CAALAGGYNEQFF.

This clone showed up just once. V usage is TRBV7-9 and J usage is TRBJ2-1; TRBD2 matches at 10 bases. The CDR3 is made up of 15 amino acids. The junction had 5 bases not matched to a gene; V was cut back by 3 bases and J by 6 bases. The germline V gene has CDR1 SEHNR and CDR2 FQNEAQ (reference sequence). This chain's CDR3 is CASSFGAGGLNEQFF. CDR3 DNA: TGTGCCAGCAGCTTCGGAGCGGGGGGGCTCAATGAGCAGTTCTTC.

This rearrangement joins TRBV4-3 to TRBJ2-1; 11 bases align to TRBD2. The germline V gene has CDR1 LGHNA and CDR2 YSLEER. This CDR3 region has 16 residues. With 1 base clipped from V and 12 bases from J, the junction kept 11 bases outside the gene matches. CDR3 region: CASSQVWGDLAGGQFF. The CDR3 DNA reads TGCGCCAGCAGCCAAGTGTGGGGTGATCTAGCGGGGGGGCAGTTCTTC.

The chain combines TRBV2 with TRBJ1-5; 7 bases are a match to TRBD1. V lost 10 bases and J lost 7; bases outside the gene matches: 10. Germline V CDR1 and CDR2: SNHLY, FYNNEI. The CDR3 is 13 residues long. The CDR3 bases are TGTGCCACCATACAGGGGAGGCTCCAGCCCCAGCATTTT. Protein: CATIQGRLQPQHF.

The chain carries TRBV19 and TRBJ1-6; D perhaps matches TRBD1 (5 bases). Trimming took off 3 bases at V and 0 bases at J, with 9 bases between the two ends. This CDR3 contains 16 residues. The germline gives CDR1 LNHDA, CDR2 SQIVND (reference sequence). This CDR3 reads CASSIDGGSYNSPLHF. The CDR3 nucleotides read TGTGCCAGTAGTATTGACGGGGGCTCCTATAATTCACCCCTCCACTTT.

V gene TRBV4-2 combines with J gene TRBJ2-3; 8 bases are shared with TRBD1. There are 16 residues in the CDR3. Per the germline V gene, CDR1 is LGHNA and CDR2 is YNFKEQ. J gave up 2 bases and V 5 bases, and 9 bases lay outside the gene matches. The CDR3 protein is CASSEKTGAYTDTQYF. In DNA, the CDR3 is TGTGCCAGCAGCGAGAAGACAGGGGCCTACACAGATACGCAGTATTTT.

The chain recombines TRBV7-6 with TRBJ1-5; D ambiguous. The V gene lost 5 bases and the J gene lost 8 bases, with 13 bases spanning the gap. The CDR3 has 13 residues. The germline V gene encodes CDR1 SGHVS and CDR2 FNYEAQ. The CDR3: CASSPRGGEPQHF. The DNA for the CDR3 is TGTGCCAGCAGCCCTAGAGGAGGTGAGCCCCAGCATTTT.

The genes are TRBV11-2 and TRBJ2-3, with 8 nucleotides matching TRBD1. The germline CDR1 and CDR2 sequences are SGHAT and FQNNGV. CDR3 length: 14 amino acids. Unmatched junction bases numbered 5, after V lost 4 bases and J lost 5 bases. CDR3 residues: CASSSGQVVDTQYF. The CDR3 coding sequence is TGTGCCAGCAGCTCGGGACAGGTAGTAGATACGCAGTATTTT. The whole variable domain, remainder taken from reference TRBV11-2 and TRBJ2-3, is EAGVAQSPRYKIIEKRQSVAFWCNPISGHATLYWYQQILGQGPKLLIQFQNNGVVDDSQLPKDRFSAERLKGVDSTLKIQPAKLEDSAVYLCASSSGQVVDTQYFGPGTRLTVL.

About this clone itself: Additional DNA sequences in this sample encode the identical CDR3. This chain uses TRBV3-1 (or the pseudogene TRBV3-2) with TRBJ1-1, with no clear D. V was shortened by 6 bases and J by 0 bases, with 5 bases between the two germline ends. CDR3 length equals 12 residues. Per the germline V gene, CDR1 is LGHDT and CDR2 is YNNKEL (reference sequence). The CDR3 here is CASRDVNTEAFF. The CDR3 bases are TGTGCCAGCAGAGACGTGAACACTGAAGCTTTCTTT.

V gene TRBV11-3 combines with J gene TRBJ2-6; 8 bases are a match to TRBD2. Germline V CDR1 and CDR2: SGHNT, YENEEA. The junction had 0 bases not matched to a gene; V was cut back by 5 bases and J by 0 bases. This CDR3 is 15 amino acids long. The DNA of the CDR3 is TGTGCCAGCAGCCGGGGGGGCTCTGGGGCCAACGTCCTGACTTTC. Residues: CASSRGGSGANVLTF.

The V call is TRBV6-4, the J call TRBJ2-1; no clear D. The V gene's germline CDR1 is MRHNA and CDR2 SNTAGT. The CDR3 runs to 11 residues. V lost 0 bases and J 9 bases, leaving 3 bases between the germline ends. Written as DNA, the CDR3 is TGTGCCAGCAGTGACTCTGGTGAGCAGTTCTTC. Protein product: CASSDSGEQFF.

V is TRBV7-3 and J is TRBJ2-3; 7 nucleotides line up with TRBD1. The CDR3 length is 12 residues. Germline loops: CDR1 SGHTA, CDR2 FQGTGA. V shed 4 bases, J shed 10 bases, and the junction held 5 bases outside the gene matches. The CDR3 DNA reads TGTGCCAGCAGCTCCTTCCAGGGGGCGCAGTATTTT. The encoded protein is CASSSFQGAQYF.

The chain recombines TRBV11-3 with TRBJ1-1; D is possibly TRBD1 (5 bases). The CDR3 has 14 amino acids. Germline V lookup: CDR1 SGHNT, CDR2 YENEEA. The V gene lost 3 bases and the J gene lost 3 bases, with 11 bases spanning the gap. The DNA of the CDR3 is TGTGCCAGCAGCTTCGGGGGAAGGGACACTGAAGCTTTCTTT. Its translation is CASSFGGRDTEAFF.

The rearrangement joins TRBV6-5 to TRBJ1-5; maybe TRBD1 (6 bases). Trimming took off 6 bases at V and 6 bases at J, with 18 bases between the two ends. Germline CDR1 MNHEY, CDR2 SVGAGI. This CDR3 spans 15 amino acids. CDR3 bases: TGTGCCAGCAGGCAGGGGATCAATAGTGCTCAGCCCCAGCATTTT. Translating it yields CASRQGINSAQPQHF.

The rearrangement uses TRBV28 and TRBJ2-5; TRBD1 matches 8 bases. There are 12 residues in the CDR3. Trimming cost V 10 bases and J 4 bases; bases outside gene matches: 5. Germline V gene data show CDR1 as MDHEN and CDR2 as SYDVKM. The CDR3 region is CAISGGLETQYF. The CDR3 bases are TGTGCCATCTCAGGGGGCCTAGAGACCCAGTACTTC.

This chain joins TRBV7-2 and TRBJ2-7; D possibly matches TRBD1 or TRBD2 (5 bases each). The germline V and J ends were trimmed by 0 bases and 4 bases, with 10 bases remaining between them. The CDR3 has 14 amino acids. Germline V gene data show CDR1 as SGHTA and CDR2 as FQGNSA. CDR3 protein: CASSLAAREYEQYF. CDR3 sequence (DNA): TGTGCCAGCAGCTTAGCGGCCAGGGAGTACGAGCAGTACTTC. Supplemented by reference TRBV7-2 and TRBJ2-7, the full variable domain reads GAGVSQSPSNKVTEKGKDVELRCDPISGHTALYWYRQSLGQGLEFLIYFQGNSAPDKSGLPSDRFSAERTGGSVSTLTIQRTQQEDSAVYLCASSLAAREYEQYFGPGTRLTVT.